A selection of T cell receptor beta chains follows, all from one sample in a study of OX40 agonist ivuxolimab in advanced cancers. TCRdb's table, derived via immunoSEQ multiplex PCR, lists solely in-frame clones and lacks some. The table has under 45,000 clones, 65% to 75% seen once. The sample here was CD4+ or CD8+ T cells sorted from blood, taken in a trial of the OX40 agonist ivuxolimab. These receptors were obtained from an adult with an advanced solid tumor such as melanoma, head and neck, liver or kidney cancer. Both conserved end residues are part of each CDR3. D genes are given only for firm matches. Not every row has a clone size; where given, it reads once, few, many or a size class.

v_gene	abundance	j_gene	d_gene	CDR3aa	CDR3nt
TRBV15	few	TRBJ1-6	.	CATSSINPPLHF	TGTGCCACCAGCAGTATTAACCCACCCCTCCACTTT
TRBV5-1	.	TRBJ2-3	TRBD1	CASSLARQGSTDTQYF	TGCGCCAGCAGCTTGGCGAGACAGGGTAGCACAGATACGCAGTATTTT
TRBV7-9	.	TRBJ1-2	.	CASSLEGGAGGYTF	TGTGCCAGCAGCTTAGAGGGGGGAGCAGGTGGCTACACCTTC
TRBV18	.	TRBJ1-5	.	CASSPTGNGGNQPQHF	TGTGCCAGCTCACCAACCGGGAATGGCGGCAATCAGCCCCAGCATTTT
TRBV5-1	few	TRBJ2-3	TRBD2	CASSSGGSTSGGTQYF	TGCGCCAGCAGCTCTGGCGGATCGACTAGCGGGGGTACGCAGTATTTT
TRBV2	.	TRBJ2-7	.	CASSDAEQYF	TGTGCCAGCAGTGATGCCGAGCAGTACTTC
TRBV11-2	few	TRBJ2-1	.	CASSPTPAQGNEQFF	TGTGCCAGCAGCCCGACACCGGCCCAGGGCAATGAGCAGTTCTTC
TRBV29-1	once	TRBJ1-2	TRBD1	CSVQTGDSGYTF	TGCAGCGTTCAGACAGGGGACTCTGGCTACACCTTC
TRBV4-2	.	TRBJ2-5	.	CASSSLGGTHQETQYF	TGTGCCAGCAGTTCCCTTGGCGGAACACACCAAGAGACCCAGTACTTC
TRBV27	few	TRBJ1-3	.	CASSLGSGNTIYF	TGTGCCAGCTCCCTTGGTTCTGGAAACACCATATATTTT
TRBV5-1	.	TRBJ1-2	.	CASSSRGVGYTF	TGCGCCAGCAGCTCTCGAGGGGTTGGCTACACCTTC
TRBV6-6	.	TRBJ1-2	.	CASSTSRVTDTF	TGTGCCAGCAGTACCTCCCGGGTGACCGACACCTTC
TRBV19	.	TRBJ2-5	TRBD2	CASSPLAGGPETQYF	TGTGCCAGTAGCCCACTAGCGGGGGGGCCGGAGACCCAGTACTTC
TRBV6-6	.	TRBJ1-6	.	CASSYSPSSYNSPLHF	TGTGCCAGCAGTTACTCCCCGAGCTCCTATAATTCACCCCTCCACTTT
TRBV19	few	TRBJ2-4	TRBD1	CASSIGGTGVLQYF	TGTGCCAGTAGTATAGGCGGGACAGGGGTCCTTCAGTACTTC
TRBV10-1	.	TRBJ2-7	.	CASSESVYSNEQYF	TGCGCCAGCAGTGAGTCGGTGTATAGCAACGAGCAGTACTTC
TRBV5-1	.	TRBJ2-7	.	CASRPGGGSYEQYF	TGCGCCAGCCGCCCAGGGGGGGGCTCCTACGAGCAGTACTTC
TRBV7-7	.	TRBJ2-3	.	CASSLDHRADTQYF	TGTGCCAGCAGCTTAGACCATAGGGCAGATACGCAGTATTTT
TRBV5-1	.	TRBJ2-7	.	CASSLELAVSSYEQYF	TGCGCCAGCAGCTTGGAGTTAGCGGTATCTTCCTACGAGCAGTACTTC
TRBV14	.	TRBJ1-2	.	CASSQDQRVGYTF	TGTGCCAGCAGCCAAGACCAAAGGGTTGGCTACACCTTC
TRBV2	.	TRBJ1-6	.	CASSDGKLSYNSPLHF	TGTGCCAGCAGTGATGGGAAACTCTCCTATAATTCACCCCTCCACTTT
TRBV19	few	TRBJ2-2	.	CASTKDTGELFF	TGTGCCAGTACGAAAGACACCGGGGAGCTGTTTTTT
TRBV18	.	TRBJ2-3	TRBD1	CASSPRRGGYTDTQYF	TGTGCCAGCTCACCACGGAGAGGGGGCTACACAGATACGCAGTATTTT
TRBV5-1	.	TRBJ2-1	TRBD1	CASSLVQGAANEQFF	TGCGCCAGCAGCTTGGTACAGGGGGCAGCCAATGAGCAGTTCTTC
TRBV9	.	TRBJ2-3	TRBD2	CASSVYSGGITSTDTQYF	TGTGCCAGCAGCGTTTATAGCGGGGGGATCACTAGCACAGATACGCAGTATTTT
TRBV18	.	TRBJ1-1	.	CASSPYREAEAFF	TGTGCCAGCTCACCATACAGGGAGGCGGAAGCTTTCTTT
TRBV7-9	.	TRBJ1-1	.	CASSLDRWTEAFF	TGTGCCAGCAGCTTAGATCGTTGGACTGAAGCTTTCTTT
TRBV7-8	once	TRBJ2-7	TRBD1	CASSLRQGPSSYEQYF	TGTGCCAGCAGCCTACGACAGGGTCCCAGCTCCTACGAGCAGTACTTC